This T cell receptor (beta chain) was captured in a study of shared clonotypes between healthy human individuals. The wider study: The donor group consisted of two women and three men, aged 18 to 49.

Deep level was the assay's run setting. Generated by immunoSEQ multiplex PCR, the TCRdb table keeps only in-frame clones and is missing some. The sample shows 450,000 to 500,000 clones, over 70% of them seen only once. Each sample came from a Caucasian adult donor living in Nashville, Tennessee. Unsorted samples relied on 89 million or so PBMCs, which served as the source of genomic DNA. Per germline, CDR1 MDHEN and CDR2 SYDVKM. V lost 8 bases and J 0 bases, leaving 10 bases between the germline ends. CDR3 size: 13 residues. This clonotype was sampled from a woman in her forties in good health. Some clones in this sample may be carry-over from other donors' samples. Sequenced input: PBMCs. The genes are TRBV28 and TRBJ1-1; TRBD1 might be the D (6 bases). The CDR3 loop is CASQGHLNTEAFF. The CDR3 coding sequence is TGTGCCAGCCAGGGACATCTGAACACTGAAGCTTTCTTT. Full variable domain (missing parts from reference TRBV28 and TRBJ1-1): DVKVTQSSRYLVKRTGEKVFLECVQDMDHENMFWYRQDPGLGLRLIYFSYDVKMKEKGDIPEGYSVSREKKERFSLILESASTNQTSMYLCASQGHLNTEAFFGQGTRLTVV.